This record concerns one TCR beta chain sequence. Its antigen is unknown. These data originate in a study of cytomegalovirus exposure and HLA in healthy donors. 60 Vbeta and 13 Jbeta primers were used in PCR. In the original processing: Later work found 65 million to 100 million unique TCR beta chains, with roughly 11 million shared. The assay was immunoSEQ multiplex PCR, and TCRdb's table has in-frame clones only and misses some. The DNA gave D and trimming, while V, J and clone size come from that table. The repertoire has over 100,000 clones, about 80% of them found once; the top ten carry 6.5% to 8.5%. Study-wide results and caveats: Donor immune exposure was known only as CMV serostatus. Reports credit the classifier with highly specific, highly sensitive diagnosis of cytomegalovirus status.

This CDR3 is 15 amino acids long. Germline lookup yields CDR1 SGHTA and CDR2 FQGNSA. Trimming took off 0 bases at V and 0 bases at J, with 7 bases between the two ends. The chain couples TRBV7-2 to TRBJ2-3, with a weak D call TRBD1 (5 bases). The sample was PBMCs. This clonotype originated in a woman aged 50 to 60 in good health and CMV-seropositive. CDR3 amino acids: CASSLARASTDTQYF. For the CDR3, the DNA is TGTGCCAGCAGCTTAGCCAGGGCTAGCACAGATACGCAGTATTTT.